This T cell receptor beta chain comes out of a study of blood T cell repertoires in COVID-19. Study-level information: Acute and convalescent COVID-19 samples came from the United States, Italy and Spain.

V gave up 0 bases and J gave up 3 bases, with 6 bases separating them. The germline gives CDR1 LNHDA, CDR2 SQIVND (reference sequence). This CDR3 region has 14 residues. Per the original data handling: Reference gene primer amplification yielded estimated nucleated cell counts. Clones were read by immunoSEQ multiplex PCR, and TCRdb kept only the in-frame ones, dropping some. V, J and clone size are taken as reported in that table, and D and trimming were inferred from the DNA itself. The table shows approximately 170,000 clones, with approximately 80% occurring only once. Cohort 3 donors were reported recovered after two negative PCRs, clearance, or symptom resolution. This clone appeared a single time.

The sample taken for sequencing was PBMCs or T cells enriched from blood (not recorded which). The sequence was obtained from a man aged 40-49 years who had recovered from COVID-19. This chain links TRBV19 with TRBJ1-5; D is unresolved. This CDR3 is CASSIDRPNQPQHF. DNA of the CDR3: TGTGCCAGTAGTATAGACAGGCCCAATCAGCCCCAGCATTTT.